This T cell receptor beta chain was observed in a study of PD-L1 blockade in urothelial cancer. Study summary: Prior chemotherapy in patients spanned 0 to 3 regimens. Analyses used blood from 3 weeks (second dose) and 6 weeks after treatment start.

TCRdb keeps only in-frame clones here, not all; method: immunoSEQ multiplex PCR. Of about 84,000 clones in the sample, around nine tenths are singletons; the top ten hold roughly a tenth. The study enrolled patients with locally advanced or metastatic urothelial carcinoma. The CDR3 sequence is 16 residues long. Per the germline V gene, CDR1 is MNHEY and CDR2 is SMNVEV (reference sequence). The V end lost 5 bases, the J end lost 0 bases, and 13 bases lay between the germline ends. The genes are TRBV27 and TRBJ2-2; D is perhaps TRBD2 (6 bases). The sample consisted of PBMCs, taken around atezolizumab (anti-PD-L1) treatment. The sequence derives from a man aged 55 to 70 with urothelial cancer. CDR3 sequence (DNA): TGTGCCAGCAGTCGGATAGCGGTAGCGAACACCGGGGAGCTGTTTTTT. Its translation: CASSRIAVANTGELFF.